This T cell receptor beta chain is drawn from a study of T cells after yellow fever vaccination. Study results and limitations: Secondary responses were weaker yet peaked faster, day 5 versus 15.

Template switching by 5'RACE produced TCR cDNA, adding a universal primer site and UMIs. TCRdb reprocessed the 5' RACE reads with MiXCR, giving one entry per CDR3 protein. In the table there are 500,000 to 650,000 distinct CDR3 sequences, more than 9% of which are singletons. This clonotype has at least ten counts. Its specificity is unknown. The V gene's germline CDR1 is SGHTA and CDR2 FQGNSA. V was shortened by 4 bases and J by 5 bases, with 11 bases between the two germline ends. The CDR3 has 13 residues. Sequencing used PBMCs, obtained on the day of the yellow fever booster vaccination. The chain has TRBV7-2 and TRBJ2-5, with D perhaps TRBD1 (5 bases). The origin of this receptor is a man in his thirties or forties who received the YFV17D yellow fever vaccine. The CDR3 protein is CASSSQGQETQYF. CDR3 bases: TGTGCCAGCAGCTCCCAGGGTCAGGAGACCCAGTACTTC.